The next 25 T cell receptor beta chains were all read from a single sample in a study of cytomegalovirus exposure and HLA in healthy donors. PCR was performed using 60 Vbeta and 13 Jbeta primers. Profiled with immunoSEQ multiplex PCR; TCRdb holds only in-frame clones, not every one. The sample lists approximately 130,000 clones; approximately 89% were seen once. Sequenced sample: PBMCs. These receptors were collected from a woman in her twenties or thirties in good health and CMV-seropositive.

This chain joins TRBV6-5 and TRBJ2-7; TRBD2 aligns across 9 bases. The CDR3 loop spans 14 amino acids. Germline values: CDR1 MNHEY, CDR2 SVGAGI. V shed 7 bases, J shed 1 base, and the junction held 5 bases outside the gene matches. The CDR3 spells CASIQTSGSYEQYF. DNA of the CDR3: TGTGCCAGCATACAGACTAGCGGTTCCTACGAGCAGTACTTC.

This chain connects TRBV9 to TRBJ1-1; 7 bases agree with TRBD1. V shed 0 bases and J 5 bases; nucleotides not matched to a gene: 4. CDR1 SGDLS and CDR2 YYNGEE come from the germline V gene. The CDR3 runs 14 residues. CDR3 protein: CASSVDLRGTEAFF. The CDR3, as DNA: TGTGCCAGCAGCGTAGACCTCAGGGGGACTGAAGCTTTCTTT.

The rearrangement uses TRBV7-3 and TRBJ1-1; 7 bases agree with TRBD1. Germline CDR1 SGHTA, CDR2 FQGTGA. V trimming: 1 base; J trimming: 4 bases; junction bases outside the gene matches: 6. The CDR3 consists of 15 residues. In DNA form, the CDR3 reads TGTGCCAGCAGCTTAATGGTAGGGGGCGTCACTGAAGCTTTCTTT. Amino acid sequence: CASSLMVGGVTEAFF.

This chain joins TRBV9 and TRBJ2-2, with 10 nucleotides matching TRBD2. After removal of 2 bases from V and 3 bases from J, the junction contained 7 bases not matched to a gene. The CDR3 is 17 residues long. Germline CDR1 reads SGDLS; CDR2 reads YYNGEE. CDR3 sequence reads: CASSVPSGGADTGELFF. CDR3 bases: TGTGCCAGCAGCGTTCCGAGCGGGGGGGCCGACACCGGGGAGCTGTTTTTT.

The chain joins TRBV6-1 to TRBJ1-1, with 7 bases identical to TRBD1. CDR1 is MNHNS and CDR2 is SASEGT in the germline V gene. J was trimmed by 3 bases and V by 1 base; bases with no gene match: 2. CDR3 length: 14 amino acids. CDR3 sequence: CASSEGGQYTEAFF. The CDR3 DNA reads as TGTGCCAGCAGTGAAGGGGGACAGTACACTGAAGCTTTCTTT.

The chain is built from TRBV13 and TRBJ2-1, with no clear D. The germline V and J ends were trimmed by 4 bases and 7 bases, with 5 bases remaining between them. The CDR3 covers 11 residues. Germline V gene lookup returns CDR1 PRHDT and CDR2 FYEKMQ (reference sequence). As DNA, the CDR3 is TGTGCCAGCAGCTCCGCGAATGAGCAGTTCTTC. Encoded protein: CASSSANEQFF.

With respect to this clone: Sequence at one end of the junction differs from germline and may be a read error. The chain combines TRBV7-7 with TRBJ2-1; 11 bases align to TRBD2. From germline, CDR1 is SSHAT and CDR2 FNYEAQ (reference sequence). This CDR3 has 15 residues. The CDR3 DNA reads as TGTGCTAGCAGGCCACTAGCGGGAGAGGCTAATGAGCAGTTCTTC. Encoded protein: CASRPLAGEANEQFF.

The CDR3 nucleotides are TGTGCCAGCAGGCCTCAGGGAAGCTACGAGCAGTACTTC. It is translated as CASRPQGSYEQYF. The V gene is TRBV6-5, the J gene TRBJ2-7, with D perhaps TRBD1 (5 bases). The CDR3 extends over 13 amino acids. Per germline, CDR1 MNHEY and CDR2 SVGAGI. V gave up 6 bases and J gave up 3 bases, with 12 bases separating them.

This clone was found once. The J gene is TRBJ2-3, the V gene TRBV29-1; 7 nucleotides agree with TRBD2. Germline V lookup: CDR1 SQVTM, CDR2 ANQGSEA. After removal of 5 bases from V and 2 bases from J, the junction contained 1 base not matched to a gene. This CDR3 is 12 amino acids long. The CDR3 here is CSVKRDTDTQYF. Written as DNA, the CDR3 is TGCAGCGTTAAGCGGGACACAGATACGCAGTATTTT.

This chain uses TRBV9 with TRBJ2-1; D is uncertain. V dropped 0 bases and J dropped 12 bases, with 7 bases sitting between them. Germline V gene lookup returns CDR1 SGDLS and CDR2 YYNGEE. The CDR3 spans 11 residues. In DNA form, the CDR3 reads TGTGCCAGCAGCGTAGGGGCTCGGCAGTTCTTC. Its protein product is CASSVGARQFF.

This clone was found once. This sequence joins TRBV27 and TRBJ1-2, with 10 bases that match TRBD1. The germline V gene encodes CDR1 MNHEY and CDR2 SMNVEV (reference sequence). With 4 bases clipped from V and 0 bases from J, the junction kept 5 bases outside the gene matches. The length of the CDR3 is 16 residues. CDR3: CASSSQTGGPNYGYTF. The CDR3, as DNA: TGTGCCAGCAGTTCTCAGACAGGGGGCCCTAACTATGGCTACACCTTC.

V and J are TRBV27 and TRBJ2-5; the D gene is possibly TRBD1 (6 bases). Germline V gives CDR1 MNHEY, CDR2 SMNVEV (reference sequence). With 3 bases removed from V and 5 bases from J, the gap between germline ends came to 19 bases. The CDR3 runs to 16 residues. Written as DNA, the CDR3 is TGTGCCAGCAGTTTCAACTACGCGACAGGCCCGGAGACCCAGTACTTC. Protein: CASSFNYATGPETQYF.

Regarding this clone: An end of the junction does not agree with germline; a read error may underlie this. CDR3 in amino acids: CASSQNTGEPFF. CDR3 sequence (DNA): TGTGCCAGCAGCCAGAACACCGGGGAGCCGTTTTTT. V is TRBV7-2 and J is TRBJ2-2; possibly TRBD2 for D (5 bases). Germline V gene data show CDR1 as SGHTA and CDR2 as FQGNSA. This CDR3 spans 12 amino acids.

The CDR3 DNA reads TGTGCCAGCAGTTTTAGCGGGGGGCTCGTCACCGGGGAGCTGTTTTTT. It is translated as CASSFSGGLVTGELFF. This chain joins TRBV28 and TRBJ2-2; TRBD2 matches 10 bases. From germline, CDR1 is MDHEN and CDR2 SYDVKM. V lost 3 bases to trimming and J lost 4 bases; unmatched junction nucleotides: 5. This CDR3 region has 16 residues.

This chain uses TRBV6-5 with TRBJ1-3; 7 bases are shared with TRBD1. The CDR3 spans 14 residues. Trimming took 2 bases from V and 4 from J; bases not matched to a gene: 2. From germline, CDR1 is MNHEY and CDR2 SVGAGI. The CDR3 loop is CASSYRGPGNTIYF. In DNA, the CDR3 is TGTGCCAGCAGTTACAGGGGGCCGGGAAACACCATATATTTT.

A note on this clone: A read error may produce the germline difference seen at one junction end. V usage is TRBV5-1 and J usage is TRBJ1-1; possible D gene TRBD1, 5 bases. This CDR3 has 13 residues. Looked up from germline, CDR1 is SGHRS and CDR2 is YFSETQ. The CDR3, as DNA: TGCGCCAGCCGCTTCGGGGGGAACACTGAAGCTTTCTTT. This gives the protein CASRFGGNTEAFF.

The CDR3 nucleotides read TGCGCCAGCAGCTGGGGACAGGATAATTCACCCCTCCACTTT. Translated: CASSWGQDNSPLHF. The chain employs TRBV5-1 and TRBJ1-6, with 8 bases aligning to TRBD1. V was clipped by 3 bases and J by 5 bases; unmatched bases: 1. Germline CDR1 is SGHRS and CDR2 is YFSETQ. The CDR3 runs 14 residues.

The chain couples TRBV4-1 to TRBJ2-4, with 15 bases identical to TRBD2. CDR1 and CDR2 from the germline V gene are MGHRA and YSYEKL. CDR3 length equals 19 residues. With V trimmed by 1 base and J by 6 bases, 10 bases remained unmatched. The CDR3 region is CASSQAPGLAGGPGNIQYF. The CDR3 DNA is TGCGCCAGCAGCCAAGCTCCAGGACTAGCGGGAGGGCCGGGAAACATTCAGTACTTC.

This clone was seen a handful of times. Written as DNA, the CDR3 is TGTGCCAGACATTACGAGCAGTACTTC. Its protein is CARHYEQYF. The rearrangement uses TRBV28 and TRBJ2-7; D not resolved. Trimming shortened V by 9 bases and J by 4 bases, and 4 bases separated the two germline ends. CDR1 and CDR2 (germline): MDHEN, SYDVKM. The CDR3 extends over 9 amino acids.

The chain links TRBV9 to TRBJ1-3; TRBD1 agrees at 11 bases. V dropped 4 bases and J dropped 0; count of bases not matched to a gene: 12. In germline, CDR1 is SGDLS, CDR2 YYNGEE. The CDR3 has 19 amino acids. The CDR3 DNA is TGTGCCAGCAGCCCCAGAAGGGGACAGGGGGTCGACTCTGGAAACACCATATATTTT. This encodes CASSPRRGQGVDSGNTIYF.

The chain has TRBV28 and TRBJ1-1; 7 nucleotides agree with TRBD1. This CDR3 is built from 15 residues. Losses at the gene ends were 4 bases for V and 11 bases for J; bases not matched to a gene: 16. Germline CDR1 MDHEN, CDR2 SYDVKM. The DNA for the CDR3 is TGTGCCAGCAGTTCCCCTCTCCTAGGGGGCGCGAGGGCTTTCTTT. Its protein is CASSSPLLGGARAFF.

This chain connects TRBV7-3 to TRBJ2-3, with D possibly TRBD2 on 6 matching bases. CDR3 length: 15 amino acids. V was trimmed by 2 bases and J by 0 bases, leaving 9 bases between them. Germline CDR1 reads SGHTA; CDR2 reads FQGTGA. This CDR3 reads CASSLLAGSTDTQYF. CDR3 DNA: TGTGCCAGCAGCTTACTGGCGGGGAGCACAGATACGCAGTATTTT.

The chain is built from TRBV2 and TRBJ1-5, with D possibly TRBD1 on 5 matching bases. There are 14 residues in the CDR3. V was trimmed by 6 bases and J by 5 bases, leaving 14 bases between them. Germline values: CDR1 SNHLY, CDR2 FYNNEI. This CDR3 reads CASSADGGYQPQHF. The CDR3 DNA reads TGTGCCAGCAGCGCGGACGGGGGGTATCAGCCCCAGCATTTT.

The V and J genes are TRBV28 and TRBJ1-1, with D unresolved. This CDR3 spans 14 amino acids. CDR1 and CDR2 (germline): MDHEN, SYDVKM. The V and J ends lost 0 bases and 5 bases respectively, with 10 bases between them. CDR3 in DNA: TGTGCCAGCAGTTTATGGGGGAGGAGGACTGAAGCTTTCTTT. The encoded protein is CASSLWGRRTEAFF.

The chain uses TRBV6-1 and TRBJ2-1, with 10 bases matching TRBD2. The CDR3 is 16 residues long. The germline gives CDR1 MNHNS, CDR2 SASEGT. Trimming took 4 bases from V and 7 from J; bases not matched to a gene: 10. The CDR3 nucleotides are TGTGCCAGCAGTGGCCTTCTAGCGGGAGTTAGTAATGAGCAGTTCTTC. This codes for CASSGLLAGVSNEQFF.